These 5 T cell receptor beta chains share one sample of origin, sequenced in a study of blood T cell repertoires in COVID-19. The protocol was immunoSEQ multiplex PCR, while the TCRdb copy is restricted to in-frame clones and leaves out a portion. Among about 320,000 clones listed, 90% to 95% were seen once. The sequencing sample was made of PBMCs or T cells enriched from blood (not recorded which). These receptors were obtained from a woman in her thirties who had been exposed to COVID-19.

V and J are TRBV16 and TRBJ1-1, with no clear D. Germline CDR1 and CDR2: KGHSY and FQNENV. This CDR3 region has 14 residues. Trimming took 1 base from V and 0 from J, leaving 6 bases between them. CDR3 loop: CASSQLRVNTEAFF. The CDR3 DNA reads as TGTGCCAGCAGCCAATTACGGGTGAACACTGAAGCTTTCTTT.

The chain joins TRBV7-9 to TRBJ2-5; 16 nucleotides agree with TRBD2. Germline CDR1 SEHNR, CDR2 FQNEAQ (reference sequence). There are 17 residues in the CDR3. V lost 5 bases to trimming and J lost 5 bases; unmatched junction nucleotides: 8. CDR3 sequence: CASSTGLAGGPWETQYF. In DNA form, the CDR3 reads TGTGCCAGCAGCACGGGACTAGCGGGGGGGCCTTGGGAGACCCAGTACTTC.

V is TRBV4-3 and J is TRBJ2-7; 7 bases are a match to TRBD1. Germline V gene lookup returns CDR1 LGHNA and CDR2 YSLEER. The CDR3 covers 15 residues. The V gene end was trimmed by 4 bases and the J gene end by 1 base; junction bases not matched to a gene: 7. The CDR3 coding sequence is TGCGCCAGCAGCCCGTGGACAGGCCCGTCCTACGAGCAGTACTTC. Translation: CASSPWTGPSYEQYF.

The chain links TRBV5-1 to TRBJ1-1, with D hard to call. Germline values: CDR1 SGHRS, CDR2 YFSETQ. Trimming took off 2 bases at V and 7 bases at J, with 30 bases between the two ends. CDR3 length: 19 residues. CDR3 DNA: TGCGCCAGCAGCTTTGCTTTCCAACTGGTACGTAGCGGGCAATATGAAGCTTTCTTT. Encoded protein: CASSFAFQLVRSGQYEAFF.

The rearrangement joins TRBV9 to TRBJ1-2, with D uncertain. Trimming stripped 3 bases from V and 5 bases from J, with 11 bases between. Per germline, CDR1 SGDLS and CDR2 YYNGEE. CDR3 length: 13 residues. The CDR3 bases are TGTGCCAGCAGCGGGACTGCCGTTTATGGCTACACCTTC. Protein sequence: CASSGTAVYGYTF.